This T cell receptor (beta chain) was observed in a study of CD8+CD57+ T cells in acquired aplastic anemia. Study summary: When averaged, DNA from sorted CD4+ and CD8+ cells came to 2.5 to 4 ug. Study-wide results and limits: The CD8+ Simpson's diversity of patients and controls was not significantly different. The study identified more than 25 CD8+ CDR3 sequences shared by patients and controls.

This CDR3 comprises 14 residues. CDR1 is ENHRY, CDR2 SYGVKD, per germline. Trimming shortened V by 5 bases and J by 2 bases, and 13 bases separated the two germline ends. This clonotype is a singleton in its sample. Antigen unknown. Profiling that covered TCR beta VDJ and CDR3 relied on genomic DNA as its template. TCRdb redid the calling of the reads with MiXCR, one entry per CDR3 protein. The sample lists hundreds of thousands of distinct CDR3 sequences; 50% to 70% were seen once. Sequenced sample: sorted CD4+, CD8+, or CD8+CD57+ T cells (not recorded which) from PBMCs. The V and J genes are TRBV10-3 and TRBJ2-7, with D unclear. The origin of this receptor is a human donor with severe aplastic anemia or a healthy control (not recorded which). The CDR3 is CAISTAPTTYEQYF. Here the CDR3 DNA reads TGTGCCATCAGTACTGCACCTACGACCTACGAGCAGTACTTC.